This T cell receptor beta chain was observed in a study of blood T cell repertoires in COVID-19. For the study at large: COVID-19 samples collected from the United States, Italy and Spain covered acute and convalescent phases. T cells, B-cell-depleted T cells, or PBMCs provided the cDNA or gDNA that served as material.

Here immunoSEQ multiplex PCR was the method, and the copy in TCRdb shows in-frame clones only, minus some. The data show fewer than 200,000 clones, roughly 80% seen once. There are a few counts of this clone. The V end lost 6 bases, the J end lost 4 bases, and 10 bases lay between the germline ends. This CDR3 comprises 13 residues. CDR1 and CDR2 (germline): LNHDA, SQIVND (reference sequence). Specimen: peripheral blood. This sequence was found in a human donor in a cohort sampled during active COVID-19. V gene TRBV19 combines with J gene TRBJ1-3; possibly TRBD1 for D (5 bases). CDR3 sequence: CASRTDTGNTIYF. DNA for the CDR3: TGTGCCAGTAGGACAGACACAGGAAACACCATATATTTT.